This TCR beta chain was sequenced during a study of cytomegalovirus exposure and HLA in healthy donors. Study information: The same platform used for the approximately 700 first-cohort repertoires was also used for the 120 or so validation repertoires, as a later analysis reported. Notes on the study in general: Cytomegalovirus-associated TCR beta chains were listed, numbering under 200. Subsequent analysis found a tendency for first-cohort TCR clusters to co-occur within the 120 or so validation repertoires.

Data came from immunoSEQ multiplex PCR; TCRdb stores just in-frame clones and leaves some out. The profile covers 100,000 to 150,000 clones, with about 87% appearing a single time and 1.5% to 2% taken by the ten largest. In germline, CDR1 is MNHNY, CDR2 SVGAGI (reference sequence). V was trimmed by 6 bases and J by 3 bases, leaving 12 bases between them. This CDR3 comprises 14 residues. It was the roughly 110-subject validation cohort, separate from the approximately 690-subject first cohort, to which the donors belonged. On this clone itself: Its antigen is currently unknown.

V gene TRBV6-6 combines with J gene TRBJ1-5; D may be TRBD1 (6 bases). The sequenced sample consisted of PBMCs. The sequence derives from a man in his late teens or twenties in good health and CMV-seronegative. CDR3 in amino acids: CASRRDNLNQPQHF. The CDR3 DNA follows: TGTGCCAGCAGGAGGGACAACCTCAATCAGCCCCAGCATTTT.